This entry features one T cell receptor beta chain sequence. Its antigen is still unknown. This sample is part of a study of CD8+ T cells in alopecia areata. About the study: Oral tofacitinib (5 to 10 mg twice daily) was administered to treated patients. General observations from the study: Mice showed TCR sharing more clearly than patients did, possibly owing to HLA.

Extraction and reverse transcription of RNA yielded cDNA as the sequencing template. Assay used: immunoSEQ multiplex PCR; TCRdb lists only in-frame clones, some missing. The sample has about 140,000 clones, 86% seen once; the top ten hold roughly 13%. Treatment of the sample: oral pan-JAK inhibitor, 5-10 mg twice daily. Lesional scalp tissue (obtained by punch biopsy) and peripheral blood were collected from alopecia areata patients. The receptor was isolated from a human donor with alopecia areata. The material was CD8+ T cells sorted from blood, obtained at week 4, from a patient treated with tofacitinib.

This chain's CDR3 is CASSILTSGRTNTGELFF. The CDR3 DNA is TGTGCCAGCAGCATATTGACTAGCGGGAGGACTAACACCGGGGAGCTGTTTTTT. The chain employs TRBV9 and TRBJ2-2; 13 nucleotides line up with TRBD2. J lost 2 bases, V lost 4 bases, and 8 bases had no gene match. Germline CDR1 and CDR2: SGDLS and YYNGEE. The CDR3 extends over 18 amino acids.